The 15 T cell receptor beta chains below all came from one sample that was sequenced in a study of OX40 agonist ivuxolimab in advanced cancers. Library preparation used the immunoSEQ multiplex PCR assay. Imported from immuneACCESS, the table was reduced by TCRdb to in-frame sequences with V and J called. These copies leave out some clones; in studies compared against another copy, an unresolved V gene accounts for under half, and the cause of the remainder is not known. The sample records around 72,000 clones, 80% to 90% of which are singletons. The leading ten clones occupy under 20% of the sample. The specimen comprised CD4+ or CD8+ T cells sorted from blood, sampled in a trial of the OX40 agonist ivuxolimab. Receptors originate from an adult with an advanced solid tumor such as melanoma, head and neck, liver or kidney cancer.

CDR3 in DNA: TGTGCCAGCAGGCGGGAGTCGGAGACCCAGTACTTC. Translation gives CASRRESETQYF. This chain joins TRBV2 and TRBJ2-5; 7 nucleotides align to TRBD2. CDR3 size: 12 residues. Germline loops: CDR1 SNHLY, CDR2 FYNNEI. The trim removed 6 bases at V and 5 bases at J, leaving 3 bases unmatched.

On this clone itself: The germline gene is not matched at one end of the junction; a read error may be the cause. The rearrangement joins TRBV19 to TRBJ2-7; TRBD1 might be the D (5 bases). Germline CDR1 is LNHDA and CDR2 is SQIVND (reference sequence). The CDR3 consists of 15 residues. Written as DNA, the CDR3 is TGTGCCAGTAGTATTAGGGGCGGAGTAACGGAATCCTACAACTTC. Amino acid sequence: CASSIRGGVTESYNF.

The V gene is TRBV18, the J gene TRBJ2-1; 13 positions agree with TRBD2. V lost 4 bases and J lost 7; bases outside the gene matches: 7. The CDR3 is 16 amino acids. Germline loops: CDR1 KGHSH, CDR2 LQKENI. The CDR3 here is CASSLGLAGDRNEQFF. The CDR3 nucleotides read TGTGCCAGCTCACTTGGACTAGCGGGGGATAGAAATGAGCAGTTCTTC.

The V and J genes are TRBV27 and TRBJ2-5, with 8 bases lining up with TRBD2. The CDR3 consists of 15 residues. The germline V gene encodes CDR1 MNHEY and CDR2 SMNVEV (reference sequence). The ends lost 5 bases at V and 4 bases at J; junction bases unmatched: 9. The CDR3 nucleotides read TGTGCCAGCAGTGCCGGGACTAGTCCGCTAGAGACCCAGTACTTC. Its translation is CASSAGTSPLETQYF.

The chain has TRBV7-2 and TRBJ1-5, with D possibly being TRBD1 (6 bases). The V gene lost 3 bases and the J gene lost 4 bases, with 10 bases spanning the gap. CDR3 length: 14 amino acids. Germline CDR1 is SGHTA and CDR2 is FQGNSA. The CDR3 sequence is CASSLTGFNQPQHF. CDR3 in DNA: TGTGCCAGCAGCTTGACAGGCTTTAATCAGCCCCAGCATTTT.

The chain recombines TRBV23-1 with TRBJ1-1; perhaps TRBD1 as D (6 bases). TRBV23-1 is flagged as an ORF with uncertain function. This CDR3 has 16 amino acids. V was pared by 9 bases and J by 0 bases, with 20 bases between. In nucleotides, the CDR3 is TGCGCCAGGTTATTAGGGGGGCAGCTGATGAACACTGAAGCTTTCTTT. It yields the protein CARLLGGQLMNTEAFF.

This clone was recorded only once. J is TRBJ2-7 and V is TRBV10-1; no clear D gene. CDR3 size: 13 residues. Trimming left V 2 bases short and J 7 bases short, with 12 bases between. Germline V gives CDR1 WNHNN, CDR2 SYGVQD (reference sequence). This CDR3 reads CASSEQVAWEQYF. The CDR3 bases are TGCGCCAGCAGTGAGCAGGTAGCTTGGGAGCAGTACTTC.

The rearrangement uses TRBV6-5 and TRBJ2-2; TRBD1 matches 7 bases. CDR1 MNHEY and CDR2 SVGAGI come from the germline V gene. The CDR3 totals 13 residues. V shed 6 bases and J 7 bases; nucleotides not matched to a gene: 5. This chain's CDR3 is CASRYRGIGELFF. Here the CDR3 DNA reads TGTGCCAGCAGATACAGGGGTATCGGGGAGCTGTTTTTT.

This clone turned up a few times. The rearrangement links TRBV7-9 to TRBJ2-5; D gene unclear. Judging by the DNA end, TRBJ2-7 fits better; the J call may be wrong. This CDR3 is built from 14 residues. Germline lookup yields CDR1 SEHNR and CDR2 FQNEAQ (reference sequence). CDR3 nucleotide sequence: TGTGCCAGCAGTCACGGAGTCCGGACCTACGAGCAGTACTTC. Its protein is CASSHGVRTYEQYF.

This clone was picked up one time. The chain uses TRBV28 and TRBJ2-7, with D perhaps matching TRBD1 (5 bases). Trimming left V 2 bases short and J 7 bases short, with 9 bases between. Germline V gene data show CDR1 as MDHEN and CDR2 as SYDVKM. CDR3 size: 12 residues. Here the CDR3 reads CASSLITGEQYF. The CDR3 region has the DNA TGTGCCAGCAGTTTAATTACAGGAGAGCAGTACTTC.

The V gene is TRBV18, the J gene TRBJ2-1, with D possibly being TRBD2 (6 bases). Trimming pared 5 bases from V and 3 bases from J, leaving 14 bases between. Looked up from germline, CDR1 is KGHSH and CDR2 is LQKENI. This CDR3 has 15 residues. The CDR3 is CASSIRDLFYNEQFF. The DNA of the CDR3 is TGTGCCAGCTCAATCCGGGACTTATTCTACAATGAGCAGTTCTTC.

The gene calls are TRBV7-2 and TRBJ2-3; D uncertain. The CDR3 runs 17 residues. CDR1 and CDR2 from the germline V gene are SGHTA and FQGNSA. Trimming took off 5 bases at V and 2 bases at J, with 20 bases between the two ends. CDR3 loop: CASSTLRNYRHTDTQYF. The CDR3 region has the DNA TGTGCCAGCAGCACCCTTAGAAATTATAGACACACAGATACGCAGTATTTT.

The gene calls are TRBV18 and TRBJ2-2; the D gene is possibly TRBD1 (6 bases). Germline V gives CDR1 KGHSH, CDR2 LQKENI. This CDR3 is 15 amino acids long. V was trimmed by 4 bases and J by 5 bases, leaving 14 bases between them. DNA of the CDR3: TGTGCCAGCTCACGAGAGGGACACTCGACCGGGGAGCTGTTTTTT. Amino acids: CASSREGHSTGELFF. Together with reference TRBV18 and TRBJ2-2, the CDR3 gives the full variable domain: NAGVMQNPRHLVRRRGQEARLRCSPMKGHSHVYWYRQLPEEGLKFMVYLQKENIIDESGMPKERFSAEFPKEGPSILRIQQVVRGDSAAYFCASSREGHSTGELFFGEGSRLTVL.

CDR3 DNA: TGTGCCAGCAGCCTCGGACTAGCGGGAGCCCAAGAGACCCAGTACTTC. It specifies CASSLGLAGAQETQYF. The V call is TRBV28, the J call TRBJ2-5, with TRBD2 matching 13 bases. V trimming: 6 bases; J trimming: 1 base; junction bases outside the gene matches: 5. The germline gives CDR1 MDHEN, CDR2 SYDVKM. The CDR3 is made up of 16 amino acids.

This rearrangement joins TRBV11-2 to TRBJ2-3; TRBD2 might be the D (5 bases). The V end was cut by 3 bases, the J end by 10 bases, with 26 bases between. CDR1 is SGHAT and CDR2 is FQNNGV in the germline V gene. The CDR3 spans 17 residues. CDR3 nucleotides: TGTGCCAGCAGCTTCTCTGTCCAGCATGTCAGAGGGTGGGCGCAGTATTTT. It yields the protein CASSFSVQHVRGWAQYF.